This T cell receptor beta chain was captured in a study of cytomegalovirus exposure and HLA in healthy donors. PCR involved 60 Vbeta and 13 Jbeta primers. Sequencing was performed with immunoSEQ multiplex PCR; in TCRdb, only in-frame clones are kept and a portion is missing. The sample has some 160,000 clones, over 65% seen once; the top ten hold just over 3%. Germline V CDR1 and CDR2: MGHDK, SYGVNS. This CDR3 has 13 residues. The V segment lost 8 bases and the J segment 6 bases; nucleotides outside the gene matches: 6. The chain links TRBV25-1 to TRBJ1-1, with 10 bases that match TRBD1. The sequencing input was PBMCs. The receptor comes from a woman between 40 and 50 years old in good health and CMV-seronegative. CDR3 DNA sequence: TGTGCCAGCCGACAGGGGGCATTCTCTGAAGCTTTCTTT. Amino acid sequence: CASRQGAFSEAFF.